What follows describes a single TCR beta chain. Using immunoSEQ multiplex PCR, the repertoire was profiled, and TCRdb retains in-frame clones only, with some absent. Of 200,000 to 250,000 clones listed, approximately 87% are singletons. These data originate in a study of blood T cell repertoires in COVID-19. The CDR3 length is 16 residues. The germline V gene encodes CDR1 MDHEN and CDR2 SYDVKM. V shed 2 bases and J 3 bases; nucleotides not matched to a gene: 9. The source material was PBMCs or T cells enriched from blood (not recorded which). The clonotype comes from a woman aged 45-60 years in a cohort exposed to, infected with or recovered from COVID-19 (not recorded which). The V call is TRBV28, the J call TRBJ1-1; 7 bases match TRBD1. The CDR3 nucleotides are TGTGCCAGCAGTTTAGTTTTCGAGGGGGCGGACACTGAAGCTTTCTTT. This gives the protein CASSLVFEGADTEAFF.